This TCR beta chain was identified in a study of blood T cell repertoires in COVID-19. Study summary: The United States, Italy and Spain supplied acute and convalescent COVID-19 samples. Nucleic acid was either cDNA or gDNA, and it came from T cells, B-cell-depleted T cells, or PBMCs.

The V end was cut by 4 bases, the J end by 2 bases, with 24 bases between. CDR3 size: 18 residues. From germline, CDR1 is SGHNT and CDR2 YYREEE (reference sequence). Authors' data handling: Reference gene primer amplification yielded estimated nucleated cell counts. Libraries were prepared by immunoSEQ multiplex PCR; TCRdb keeps only in-frame clonotypes and omits some of them. V, J and clone size are taken as reported in that table, and D and trimming were inferred from the DNA itself. The repertoire holds some 180,000 clones, with less than 85% as singletons. The material sequenced was peripheral blood. The chain carries TRBV5-4 and TRBJ1-2, with D possibly matching TRBD1 (6 bases). The clonotype comes from a human donor in a cohort sampled during active COVID-19. In DNA form, the CDR3 reads TGTGCCAGCAGCCTCGTTCCCCCACCGGGACAAGGAAACTATGGCTACACCTTC. It specifies CASSLVPPPGQGNYGYTF.